One and the same sample provided the 21 T cell receptor beta chains below, sequenced in a study of T cells after yellow fever vaccination. TCRdb re-analysed the 5' RACE reads in MiXCR, keeping a single row per CDR3 protein. This sample yields approximately 300,000 distinct CDR3 sequences, of which under 15% are seen a single time; around 0.55% belongs to the top ten. Sequenced here: CD4+ T cells sorted from PBMCs, sampled 45 days after the yellow fever booster vaccination. These receptors all come from a man aged 25-45 years who received the YFV17D yellow fever vaccine.

This clonotype appeared a few times. J is TRBJ1-2 and V is TRBV5-1; 7 positions agree with TRBD1. The V and J ends lost 1 base and 6 bases, in that order; junction bases with no gene match: 3. The length of the CDR3 is 13 residues. The germline gives CDR1 SGHRS, CDR2 YFSETQ. The CDR3 sequence is CASSLTGADGYTF. As DNA, the CDR3 is TGCGCCAGCAGCTTGACAGGGGCGGATGGCTACACCTTC.

Details on this clonotype: At one boundary the junction diverges from the germline segment, which might be a read error. This rearrangement joins TRBV5-4 to TRBJ2-3; D might be TRBD2 (6 bases). Germline V gives CDR1 SGHNT, CDR2 YYREEE (reference sequence). The CDR3 covers 16 residues. The CDR3 region has the DNA TGTGCCAGCAGCTCCGTTAGCGGAACTAGCACAGATATGCAGTATTTT. Translated: CASSSVSGTSTDMQYF. The variable domain in full, completed from reference TRBV5-4 and TRBJ2-3, reads ETGVTQSPTHLIKTRGQQVTLRCSSQSGHNTVSWYQQALGQGPQFIFQYYREEENGRGNFPPRFSGLQFPNYSSELNVNALELDDSALYLCASSSVSGTSTDMQYFGPGTRLTVL.

This clonotype showed up just a few times. The chain is built from TRBV4-3 and TRBJ1-1, with D possibly being TRBD1 (5 bases). Germline values: CDR1 LGHNA, CDR2 YSLEER. CDR3 size: 15 residues. Trimming left V 1 base short and J 4 bases short, with 13 bases between. CDR3: CASSQVYRTTTEAFF. The DNA for the CDR3 is TGCGCCAGCAGCCAAGTTTACAGGACAACCACTGAAGCTTTCTTT.

Only a few counts were recorded for this clonotype. The CDR3 region has the DNA TGTGCCAGCTCACCACAGGGGCCCGGAAACCAAGAGACCCAGTACTTC. Translating it yields CASSPQGPGNQETQYF. The chain carries TRBV18 and TRBJ2-5; weak D call: TRBD1 (5 bases). CDR3 length: 16 residues. Germline lookup yields CDR1 KGHSH and CDR2 LQKENI. The germline V and J ends were trimmed by 1 base and 0 bases, with 12 bases remaining between them.

The chain uses TRBV20-1 and TRBJ1-1; D gene ambiguous. Between the trimmed V and J ends, which lost 0 bases and 10 bases, there was a span of 18 bases. The CDR3 length is 14 residues. The V gene's germline CDR1 is DFQATT and CDR2 SNEGSKA (reference sequence). Here the CDR3 reads CSARDRTTYSGAFF. Here the CDR3 DNA reads TGCAGTGCTAGAGATCGGACTACCTACTCGGGAGCTTTCTTT.

This clonotype was found many times. The gene calls are TRBV29-1 and TRBJ2-7; D is possibly TRBD1 (6 bases). Trimming took 8 bases from V and 0 from J, leaving 11 bases between them. CDR3 length: 12 residues. Germline-derived CDR1 and CDR2 are SQVTM and ANQGSEA. The CDR3 sequence: CSTRTASYEQYF. CDR3 coding DNA: TGCAGCACGAGGACAGCCTCCTACGAGCAGTACTTC.

This chain joins TRBV7-2 and TRBJ2-5; 8 bases agree with TRBD1. Per germline, CDR1 SGHTA and CDR2 FQGNSA. V lost 6 bases, J lost 4 bases, and 4 bases stayed unmatched. CDR3 length equals 13 residues. In DNA, the CDR3 is TGTGCCAGCAGACGCGGACAGGGAGAGACCCAGTACTTC. Translated: CASRRGQGETQYF.

This clonotype was recorded a few times. V is TRBV7-3 and J is TRBJ1-1; D not resolved. This CDR3 spans 14 amino acids. The V gene lost 1 base and the J gene lost 1 base, with 7 bases spanning the gap. The germline gives CDR1 SGHTA, CDR2 FQGTGA. CDR3 nucleotide sequence: TGTGCCAGCAGCTTAATGGGTCCGAACACTGAAGCTTTCTTT. Translating it yields CASSLMGPNTEAFF. The whole variable domain, remainder taken from reference TRBV7-3 and TRBJ1-1, is GAGVSQTPSNKVTEKGKYVELRCDPISGHTALYWYRQSLGQGPEFLIYFQGTGAADDSGLPNDRFFAVRPEGSVSTLKIQRTERGDSAVYLCASSLMGPNTEAFFGQGTRLTVV.

CDR3: CASSRKGINYGYTF. CDR3 nucleotide sequence: TGTGCCAGCAGCCGAAAGGGGATAAACTATGGCTACACCTTC. The rearrangement joins TRBV12-3 or TRBV12-4 to TRBJ1-2; perhaps TRBD1 as D (5 bases). Trimming took 6 bases from V and 2 from J, leaving 13 bases between them. This CDR3 is 14 amino acids long.

This rearrangement joins TRBV29-1 to TRBJ1-1, with D possibly matching TRBD1 (6 bases). The CDR3 length is 12 residues. Trimming left V 8 bases short and J 7 bases short, with 17 bases between. Per the germline V gene, CDR1 is SQVTM and CDR2 is ANQGSEA. CDR3 amino acids: CSSRGGGSEAFF. The CDR3 DNA is TGCAGCTCGAGGGGGGGAGGCAGTGAAGCTTTCTTT.

This clonotype was recorded a few times. This chain connects TRBV5-6 to TRBJ1-5, with D possibly being TRBD1 (6 bases). The length of the CDR3 is 15 residues. Germline CDR1 SGHDT, CDR2 YYEEEE. V was clipped by 5 bases and J by 4 bases, with 16 bases between them. The CDR3 here is CASSLSGTPNQPQHF. In DNA form, the CDR3 reads TGTGCCAGCAGTCTTTCCGGGACACCTAATCAGCCCCAGCATTTT.

In regard to this clonotype: Sequence at one end of the junction differs from germline and may be a read error. This chain connects TRBV20-1 to TRBJ2-5; a possible D gene is TRBD1 (6 bases). Germline CDR1 is DFQATT and CDR2 is SNEGSKA (reference sequence). The CDR3 extends over 15 amino acids. The CDR3 DNA follows: TGCCGTGCTAGCTCGCCCGGCAGGGGAGTGGAGACCCAGTACTTC. The encoded protein is CRASSPGRGVETQYF.

This chain joins TRBV11-2 and TRBJ2-3; maybe TRBD2 (5 bases). Germline V lookup: CDR1 SGHAT, CDR2 FQNNGV. The CDR3 has 13 residues. V lost 5 bases, J lost 2 bases, and 8 bases lay in between. CDR3 sequence reads: CASSVRDTDTQYF. In DNA form, the CDR3 reads TGTGCCAGCAGCGTTCGGGACACAGATACGCAGTATTTT. The full variable domain, completed using reference TRBV11-2 and TRBJ2-3, is EAGVAQSPRYKIIEKRQSVAFWCNPISGHATLYWYQQILGQGPKLLIQFQNNGVVDDSQLPKDRFSAERLKGVDSTLKIQPAKLEDSAVYLCASSVRDTDTQYFGPGTRLTVL.

J is TRBJ2-7 and V is TRBV12-3 or TRBV12-4; TRBD2 agrees at 7 bases. The V gene end was trimmed by 3 bases and the J gene end by 3 bases; junction bases not matched to a gene: 2. The CDR3 totals 13 residues. CDR3: CASSFASGYEQYF. As DNA, the CDR3 is TGTGCCAGCAGTTTTGCTAGCGGCTACGAGCAGTACTTC.

This clonotype turned up a few times. This sequence joins TRBV9 and TRBJ2-1; D remains unclear. Germline CDR1 and CDR2: SGDLS and YYNGEE. The CDR3 is made up of 12 amino acids. Trimming removed 0 bases from V and 8 bases from J, with 6 bases in between. The CDR3 region is CASSVDWYEQFF. In DNA, the CDR3 is TGTGCCAGCAGCGTAGACTGGTATGAGCAGTTCTTC.

This clonotype was detected a few times. V and J are TRBV7-9 and TRBJ2-7; a possible D gene is TRBD2 (6 bases). This CDR3 is 15 amino acids long. V lost 0 bases, J lost 3 bases, and 12 bases lay in between. Per the germline V gene, CDR1 is SEHNR and CDR2 is FQNEAQ (reference sequence). This CDR3 is CASSLARTTNYEQYF. In DNA, the CDR3 is TGTGCCAGCAGCTTAGCCCGGACTACTAACTACGAGCAGTACTTC.

There are a few counts of this clonotype. This rearrangement joins TRBV9 to TRBJ1-5; D remains unclear. Deletions cut 0 bases from V and 2 bases from J, with 6 bases between. Germline CDR1 is SGDLS and CDR2 is YYNGEE. The CDR3 covers 14 residues. The chain's CDR3 is CASSVEAGNQPQHF. DNA of the CDR3: TGTGCCAGCAGCGTAGAGGCCGGCAATCAGCCCCAGCATTTT.

This chain links TRBV12-3 or TRBV12-4 with TRBJ1-2; D ambiguous. Trimming removed 5 bases from V and 5 bases from J, with 18 bases in between. This CDR3 spans 15 amino acids. DNA for the CDR3: TGTGCCAGCAGTCCTGTGGACGGGCCCGCATATGGCTACACCTTC. This sequence encodes CASSPVDGPAYGYTF.

The V gene is TRBV12-3 or TRBV12-4, the J gene TRBJ1-2; D gene uncertain. Trimming cost V 5 bases and J 1 base, with 11 bases left between them. The CDR3 length is 14 residues. The CDR3: CASSPGEFNYGYTF. Here the CDR3 DNA reads TGTGCCAGCAGTCCCGGGGAGTTTAACTATGGCTACACCTTC.

The V call is TRBV3-1, the J call TRBJ2-7; tentative D call: TRBD2 (6 bases). V was shortened by 4 bases and J by 3 bases, with 19 bases between the two germline ends. The CDR3 spans 16 residues. CDR1 LGHDT and CDR2 YNNKEL come from the germline V gene (reference sequence). Written as DNA, the CDR3 is TGTGCCAGCAGCCCGGGGGTTTGGACGGATAGCTACGAGCAGTACTTC. The encoded protein is CASSPGVWTDSYEQYF.

There are a few counts of this clonotype. The rearrangement links TRBV5-6 to TRBJ2-1; D ambiguous. The germline gives CDR1 SGHDT, CDR2 YYEEEE. The CDR3 has 13 residues. The V and J ends lost 4 bases and 6 bases respectively, with 11 bases between them. The CDR3 spells CASSADVSNEQFF. The CDR3 nucleotides are TGTGCCAGCAGCGCGGATGTTTCCAATGAGCAGTTCTTC.